A single sample gave rise to the 15 T cell receptor beta chains below, sequenced in a study of post-analysis software for immune sequencing data. Their cognate antigens are unknown. Study-wide points: When patients were compared with controls, 5 or 6 TRBV segments were more frequent, TRBV5-6, TRBV5-1 and TRBV20-1 among them.

Carried by the TCR beta cDNA libraries were unique molecular identifiers. TCRdb reprocessed the PCR reads with MiXCR, giving one entry per CDR3 protein. The repertoire has 600,000 to 750,000 distinct CDR3 sequences, 59% of them found once; the top ten carry roughly 12%. The sample comprised blood. The receptor set was obtained from a girl aged 2 to 10 with multiple sclerosis.

J is TRBJ2-3 and V is TRBV7-3; D is undetermined. The germline V gene encodes CDR1 SGHTA and CDR2 FQGTGA. This CDR3 is 14 amino acids long. V shed 4 bases and J shed 3 bases, with 11 bases lying between them. CDR3 loop: CASSSLGETDTQYF. The CDR3 DNA reads as TGTGCCAGCAGCTCCCTAGGAGAGACAGATACGCAGTATTTT.

This chain joins TRBV7-2 and TRBJ2-1, with 9 bases lining up with TRBD2. The CDR3 runs 15 residues. Germline lookup yields CDR1 SGHTA and CDR2 FQGNSA. Trimming took 1 base from V and 9 from J; bases not matched to a gene: 7. In nucleotides, the CDR3 is TGTGCCAGCAGCTTAGGGCTAGCGGGGAGGGGTGAGCAGTTCTTC. Its translation: CASSLGLAGRGEQFF.

This clonotype was seen a single time. The chain combines TRBV7-3 with TRBJ2-1, with D possibly matching TRBD2 (6 bases). The CDR3 totals 17 residues. V lost 2 bases and J lost 2, with 16 bases in between. CDR1 is SGHTA, CDR2 FQGTGA, per germline. CDR3 amino acids: CASSLRSPSDPYNEQFF. The CDR3 bases are TGTGCCAGCAGCTTACGCTCTCCTAGCGACCCCTACAATGAGCAGTTCTTC. The full variable domain, rest sourced from reference TRBV7-3 and TRBJ2-1, is GAGVSQTPSNKVTEKGKYVELRCDPISGHTALYWYRQSLGQGPEFLIYFQGTGAADDSGLPNDRFFAVRPEGSVSTLKIQRTERGDSAVYLCASSLRSPSDPYNEQFFGPGTRLTVL.

The rearrangement links TRBV10-3 to TRBJ2-1, with D unclear. The CDR3 spans 15 residues. Germline V gives CDR1 ENHRY, CDR2 SYGVKD. Trimming shortened V by 3 bases and J by 5 bases, and 14 bases separated the two germline ends. The DNA for the CDR3 is TGTGCCATCAGTGACTCAGGTCGTATCCACAATGAGCAGTTCTTC. Translating it yields CAISDSGRIHNEQFF.

This clonotype was observed a single time. The J gene is TRBJ2-7, the V gene TRBV6-2 or TRBV6-3; TRBD1 agrees at 9 bases. J lost 5 bases, V lost 8 bases, and 7 bases had no gene match. The germline V gene encodes CDR1 MNHEY and CDR2 SVGEGT. This CDR3 region has 13 residues. For the CDR3, the DNA is TGTGCCAGCGGAAGGGACAGGGTTAACGAGCAGTACTTC. It translates to CASGRDRVNEQYF.

This chain's CDR3 is CASSHLRGVAGELYNEQFF. CDR3 sequence (DNA): TGCGCCAGCAGCCACCTAAGAGGGGTAGCGGGGGAGCTGTACAATGAGCAGTTCTTC. The chain joins TRBV4-1 to TRBJ2-1; 9 bases agree with TRBD2. Germline V gene data show CDR1 as MGHRA and CDR2 as YSYEKL. The CDR3 extends over 19 amino acids. Trimming removed 3 bases from V and 4 bases from J; junction bases left unmatched: 16.

The gene calls are TRBV7-2 and TRBJ2-4, with 8 nucleotides matching TRBD1. The CDR3 length is 14 residues. The J segment lost 6 bases and the V segment lost 6 bases, leaving 7 bases of the junction unmatched. Germline V gene data show CDR1 as SGHTA and CDR2 as FQGNSA. This CDR3 is CASRPGGRVNIQYF. The CDR3 DNA reads TGTGCCAGCAGGCCAGGGGGCAGGGTAAACATTCAGTACTTC.

In its sample, this clonotype was seen once. DNA for the CDR3: TGCGCCAGCAGCTTCGCGATACAAGAGACCCAGTACTTC. As protein: CASSFAIQETQYF. The chain has TRBV5-1 and TRBJ2-5, with no clear D. This CDR3 region has 13 residues. Germline assignment: CDR1 SGHRS and CDR2 YFSETQ. Trimming left V 2 bases short and J 2 bases short, with 7 bases between.

The chain has TRBV7-2 and TRBJ2-5, with a possible D match to TRBD2 (5 bases). V lost 5 bases, J lost 6 bases, and 10 bases lay in between. The CDR3 consists of 12 residues. Germline loops: CDR1 SGHTA, CDR2 FQGNSA. CDR3 DNA sequence: TGTGCCAGCAGCGGAGGTATGAAGACCCAGTACTTC. Its translation: CASSGGMKTQYF.

The chain joins TRBV7-2 to TRBJ1-6; no clear D. Per germline, CDR1 SGHTA and CDR2 FQGNSA. The V end was cut by 2 bases, the J end by 10 bases, with 12 bases between. This CDR3 has 14 residues. Written as DNA, the CDR3 is TGTGCCAGCAGCTTACGGGCGTCTGAGTCACCCCTCCACTTT. It is translated as CASSLRASESPLHF.

The rearrangement uses TRBV5-1 and TRBJ2-7; D ambiguous. The CDR3 consists of 14 residues. The germline V and J ends were trimmed by 6 bases and 0 bases, with 13 bases remaining between them. Per germline, CDR1 SGHRS and CDR2 YFSETQ. The DNA of the CDR3 is TGCGCCAGCACGGATCCTAACTCCTCCTACGAGCAGTACTTC. Protein sequence: CASTDPNSSYEQYF.

The chain has TRBV7-9 and TRBJ1-4; 8 nucleotides agree with TRBD1. This CDR3 is 15 amino acids long. With V trimmed by 5 bases and J by 3 bases, 5 bases remained unmatched. Germline-derived CDR1 and CDR2 are SEHNR and FQNEAQ (reference sequence). CDR3 bases: TGTGCCAGCAGCACGGGACAGGCGGCTAATGAAAAACTGTTTTTT. It yields the protein CASSTGQAANEKLFF. The whole variable domain, remainder taken from reference TRBV7-9 and TRBJ1-4, is DTGVSQNPRHKITKRGQNVTFRCDPISEHNRLYWYRQTLGQGPEFLTYFQNEAQLEKSRLLSDRFSAERPKGSFSTLEIQRTEQGDSAMYLCASSTGQAANEKLFFGSGTQLSVL.

This clonotype was detected a few times. CDR3 nucleotides: TGTGCCAGCAGAACCCCGGGACGGCACTACGAGCAGTACTTC. Translating it yields CASRTPGRHYEQYF. The chain couples TRBV6-5 to TRBJ2-7; D is tentatively TRBD1 or TRBD2 (5 bases each). V was pared by 6 bases and J by 3 bases, with 15 bases between. Germline V lookup: CDR1 MNHEY, CDR2 SVGAGI. The CDR3 runs to 14 residues.

The V gene is TRBV2, the J gene TRBJ2-5; unclear D gene. CDR1 is SNHLY, CDR2 FYNNEI, per germline. Trimming removed 1 base from V and 1 base from J, with 10 bases in between. This CDR3 contains 15 residues. The CDR3 loop reads CASSEGAAGQETQYF. In DNA form, the CDR3 reads TGTGCCAGCAGTGAAGGTGCGGCAGGCCAAGAGACCCAGTACTTC.

This chain links TRBV5-1 with TRBJ2-7, with D uncertain. The CDR3 runs to 15 residues. Germline CDR1 and CDR2: SGHRS and YFSETQ. Trimming removed 0 bases from V and 7 bases from J, with 17 bases in between. Here the CDR3 reads CASSLGPESKGEQYF. In DNA form, the CDR3 reads TGCGCCAGCAGCTTGGGCCCCGAGTCAAAAGGGGAGCAGTACTTC. Full variable domain (rest looked up from reference TRBV5-1 and TRBJ2-7): KAGVTQTPRYLIKTRGQQVTLSCSPISGHRSVSWYQQTPGQGLQFLFEYFSETQRNKGNFPGRFSGRQFSNSRSEMNVSTLELGDSALYLCASSLGPESKGEQYFGPGTRLTVT.